Presented here are 2 T cell receptor beta chains from one specimen sequenced in a study of blood T cell repertoires in COVID-19. Sequencing used immunoSEQ multiplex PCR; TCRdb keeps in-frame clones, though not all of them. The table records approximately 300,000 clones, more than 90% of them present only once. Specimen: PBMCs or T cells enriched from blood (not recorded which). The receptors were gathered from a woman aged 25 to 39 who had been exposed to COVID-19.

The rearrangement links TRBV5-1 to TRBJ2-5; 15 positions agree with TRBD2. CDR1 is SGHRS, CDR2 YFSETQ, per germline. Trimming at V came to 4 bases and at J to 4 bases, leaving 8 bases not matched to a gene. There are 17 residues in the CDR3. The CDR3 region is CASSPGTSGGPGETQYF. Written as DNA, the CDR3 is TGCGCCAGCAGCCCCGGGACTAGCGGGGGGCCGGGAGAGACCCAGTACTTC.

The gene calls are TRBV9 and TRBJ2-1; TRBD2 is a possible D gene (5 bases). The ends were cut back, 0 bases at V and 7 bases at J, with 8 bases in the middle. The CDR3 is 13 residues long. CDR1 is SGDLS and CDR2 is YYNGEE in the germline V gene. CDR3 protein: CASSVAWENEQFF. CDR3 bases: TGTGCCAGCAGCGTAGCTTGGGAGAATGAGCAGTTCTTC.